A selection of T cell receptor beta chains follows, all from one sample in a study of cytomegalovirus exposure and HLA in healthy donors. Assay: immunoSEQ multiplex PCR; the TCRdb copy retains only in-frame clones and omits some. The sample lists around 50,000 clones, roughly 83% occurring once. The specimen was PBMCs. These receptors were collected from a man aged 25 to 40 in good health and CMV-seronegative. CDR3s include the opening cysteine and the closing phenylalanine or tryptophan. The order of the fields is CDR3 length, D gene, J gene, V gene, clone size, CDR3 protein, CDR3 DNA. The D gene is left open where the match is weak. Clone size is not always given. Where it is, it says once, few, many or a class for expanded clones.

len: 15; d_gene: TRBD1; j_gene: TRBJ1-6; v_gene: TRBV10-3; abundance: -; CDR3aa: CAISDPGTDNSPLHF; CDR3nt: TGTGCCATCAGTGACCCCGGGACAGATAATTCACCCCTCCACTTT
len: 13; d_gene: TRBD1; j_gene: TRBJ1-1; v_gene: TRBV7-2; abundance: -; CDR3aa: CASSSGQGPEAFF; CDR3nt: TGTGCCAGCAGCTCAGGACAGGGGCCTGAAGCTTTCTTT
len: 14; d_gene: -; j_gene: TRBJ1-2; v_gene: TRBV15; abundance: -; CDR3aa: CATSRDRRDGGYTF; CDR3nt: TGTGCCACCAGCAGAGATAGGAGGGATGGAGGCTACACCTTC
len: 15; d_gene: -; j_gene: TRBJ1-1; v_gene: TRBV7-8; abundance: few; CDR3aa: CASSLGGHGLTEAFF; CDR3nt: TGTGCCAGCAGCTTAGGGGGCCACGGGTTGACTGAAGCTTTCTTT
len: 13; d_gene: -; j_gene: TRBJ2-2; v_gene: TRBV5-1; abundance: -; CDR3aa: CASSLQGTGELFF; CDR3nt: TGCGCCAGCAGCTTACAGGGTACCGGGGAGCTGTTTTTT
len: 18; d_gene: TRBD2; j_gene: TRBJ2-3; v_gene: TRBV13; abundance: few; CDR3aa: CASKGAGLAGWGTDTQYF; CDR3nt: TGTGCCAGCAAAGGGGCCGGACTAGCGGGATGGGGCACAGATACGCAGTATTTT
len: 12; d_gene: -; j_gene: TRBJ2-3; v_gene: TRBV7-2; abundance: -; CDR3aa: CASTPVPCTQYF; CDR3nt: TGTGCCAGCACCCCGGTCCCGTGTACGCAGTATTTT
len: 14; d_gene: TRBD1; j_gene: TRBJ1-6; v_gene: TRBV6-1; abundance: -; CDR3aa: CASGRTGENSPLHF; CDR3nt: TGTGCCAGCGGAAGGACAGGGGAAAATTCACCCCTCCACTTT
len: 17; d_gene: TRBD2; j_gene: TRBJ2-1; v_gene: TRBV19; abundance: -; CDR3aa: CASSIDSGLAGNNEQFF; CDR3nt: TGTGCCAGTAGTATAGATTCGGGACTAGCGGGTAACAATGAGCAGTTCTTC
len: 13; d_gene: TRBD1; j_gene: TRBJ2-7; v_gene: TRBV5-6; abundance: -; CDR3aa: CASSRQGRSEQYF; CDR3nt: TGTGCCAGCAGCCGACAGGGTCGATCCGAGCAGTACTTC
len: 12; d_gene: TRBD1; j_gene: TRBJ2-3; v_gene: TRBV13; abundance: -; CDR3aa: CASSSPQGEKYF; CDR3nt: TGTGCCAGCAGCTCACCTCAGGGGGAGAAGTATTTT
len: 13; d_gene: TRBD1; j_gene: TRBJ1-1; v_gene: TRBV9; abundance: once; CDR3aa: CASSVAQGVEAFF; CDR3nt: TGTGCCAGCAGCGTAGCGCAGGGGGTTGAAGCTTTCTTT
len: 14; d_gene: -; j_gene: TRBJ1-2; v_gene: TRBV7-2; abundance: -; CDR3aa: CASSLPRTWYGYTF; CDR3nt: TGTGCCAGCAGCTTACCCCGGACATGGTATGGCTACACCTTC
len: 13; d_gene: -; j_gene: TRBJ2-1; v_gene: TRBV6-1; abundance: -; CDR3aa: CASRKTSGNEQFF; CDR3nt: TGTGCCAGCAGGAAGACGAGCGGGAATGAGCAGTTCTTC
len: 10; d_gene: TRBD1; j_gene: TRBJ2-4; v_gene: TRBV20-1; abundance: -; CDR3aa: CSARGGREYF; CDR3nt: TGCAGTGCCAGAGGGGGCCGCGAGTACTTC
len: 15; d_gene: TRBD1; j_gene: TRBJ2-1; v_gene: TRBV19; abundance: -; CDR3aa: CASSPRTGINNEQFF; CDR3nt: TGTGCCAGTAGTCCACGGACAGGGATCAATAATGAGCAGTTCTTC
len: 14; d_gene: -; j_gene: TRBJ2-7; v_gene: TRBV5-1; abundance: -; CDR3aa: CASSLVRDSYEQYF; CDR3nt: TGCGCCAGCAGCCTCGTGCGCGACTCCTACGAGCAGTACTTC
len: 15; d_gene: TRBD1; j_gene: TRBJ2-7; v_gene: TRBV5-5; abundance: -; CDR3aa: CASSLRDRSFYEQYF; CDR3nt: TGTGCCAGCAGCCTCCGGGACAGGTCCTTCTACGAGCAGTACTTC
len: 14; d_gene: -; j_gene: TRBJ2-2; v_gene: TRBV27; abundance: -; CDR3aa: CASSLWRDTGELFF; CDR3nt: TGTGCCAGCAGTTTATGGAGGGACACCGGGGAGCTGTTTTTT
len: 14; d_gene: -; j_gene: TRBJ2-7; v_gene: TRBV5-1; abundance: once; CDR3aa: CASSLAGVRYEQYF; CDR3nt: TGCGCCAGCAGCCTGGCCGGGGTGCGGTACGAGCAGTACTTC
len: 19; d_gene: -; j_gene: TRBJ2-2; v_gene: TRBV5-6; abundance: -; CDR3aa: CASGHRDSFVRGITGELFF; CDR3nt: TGTGCCAGCGGGCACCGGGACAGCTTCGTTCGGGGGATCACCGGGGAGCTGTTTTTT
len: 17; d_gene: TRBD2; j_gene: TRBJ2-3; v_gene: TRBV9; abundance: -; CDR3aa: CASSWSSGGQSTDTQYF; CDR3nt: TGTGCCAGCAGCTGGTCTAGCGGGGGCCAAAGCACAGATACGCAGTATTTT
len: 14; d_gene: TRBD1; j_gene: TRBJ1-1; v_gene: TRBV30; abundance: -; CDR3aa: CAWNRGRGNTEAFF; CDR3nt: TGTGCCTGGAACAGGGGAAGGGGGAACACTGAAGCTTTCTTT
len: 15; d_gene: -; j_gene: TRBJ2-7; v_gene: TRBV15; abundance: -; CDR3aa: CATKLGPGRGYEQYF; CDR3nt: TGTGCCACCAAACTAGGGCCGGGCCGAGGGTACGAGCAGTACTTC
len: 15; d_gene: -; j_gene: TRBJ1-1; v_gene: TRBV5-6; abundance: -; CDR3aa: CASSLGGLLNTEAFF; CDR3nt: TGTGCCAGCAGCTTGGGAGGGCTGCTGAACACTGAAGCTTTCTTT
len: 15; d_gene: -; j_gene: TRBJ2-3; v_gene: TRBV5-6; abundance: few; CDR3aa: CASSFWVGAGNTQYF; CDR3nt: TGTGCCAGCAGCTTTTGGGTGGGAGCCGGAAATACGCAGTATTTT